These T cell receptor beta chains were read from a single sample in a study of technical replicates of blood from several donors. Data came from immunoSEQ multiplex PCR; TCRdb stores just in-frame clones and leaves some out. The sample holds about 73,000 clones; roughly 90% are singletons and the top ten take approximately 5%. Specimen: PBMCs. These TCRs come from a human donor in good health. Some clones in this sample may be carry-over from other donors' samples. The CDR3 runs from the conserved cysteine through the conserved F or W. A D gene is named only where the DNA matches it firmly. Clone size is given for some rows only: seen once, a few or many times, or a class if the clone is expanded.

clone_size: NA
d_call: NA
v_call: TRBV19
j_call: TRBJ2-2
cdr3_aa: CASSIAGDTGELFF
cdr3_nt: TGTGCCAGTAGTATAGCGGGAGACACCGGGGAGCTGTTTTTT

clone_size: few
d_call: NA
v_call: TRBV4-3
j_call: TRBJ1-1
cdr3_aa: CASSQGGGRTEAFF
cdr3_nt: TGCGCCAGCAGCCAAGGGGGCGGGAGAACTGAAGCTTTCTTT

clone_size: NA
d_call: TRBD1
v_call: TRBV19
j_call: TRBJ2-7
cdr3_aa: CASGYKGTGLYF
cdr3_nt: TGTGCCAGTGGGTACAAAGGGACAGGTTTGTACTTC

clone_size: NA
d_call: TRBD2
v_call: TRBV4-2
j_call: TRBJ2-2
cdr3_aa: CASKELAGQYRELFF
cdr3_nt: TGTGCCAGCAAGGAACTAGCGGGACAATACCGGGAGCTGTTTTTT

clone_size: NA
d_call: TRBD2
v_call: TRBV15
j_call: TRBJ2-1
cdr3_aa: CATSQLAGALFF
cdr3_nt: TGTGCCACCAGTCAGCTAGCGGGAGCATTGTTCTTC

clone_size: NA
d_call: TRBD1
v_call: TRBV6-1
j_call: TRBJ1-1
cdr3_aa: CASSGDRVGTEAFF
cdr3_nt: TGTGCCAGCTCCGGGGACAGGGTAGGGACTGAAGCTTTCTTT

clone_size: few
d_call: NA
v_call: TRBV7-9
j_call: TRBJ2-7
cdr3_aa: CASSLASRVEQYF
cdr3_nt: TGTGCCAGCAGCTTAGCGAGCAGGGTCGAGCAGTACTTC

clone_size: NA
d_call: NA
v_call: TRBV21-1
j_call: TRBJ2-7
cdr3_aa: CASRIAGALYEQYF
cdr3_nt: TGTGCCAGCAGGATAGCGGGGGCCCTCTACGAGCAGTACTTC

clone_size: NA
d_call: TRBD2
v_call: TRBV11-2
j_call: TRBJ2-1
cdr3_aa: CASSPRLAGFYNEQFF
cdr3_nt: TGTGCCAGCAGCCCTAGACTAGCGGGGTTTTACAATGAGCAGTTCTTC

clone_size: few
d_call: TRBD2
v_call: TRBV30
j_call: TRBJ2-3
cdr3_aa: CAWSVVSGTTDTQYF
cdr3_nt: TGTGCCTGGAGTGTAGTTAGCGGGACCACAGATACGCAGTATTTT

clone_size: NA
d_call: NA
v_call: TRBV30
j_call: TRBJ1-1
cdr3_aa: CAWTRGGRVYTEAFF
cdr3_nt: TGTGCCTGGACTCGGGGGGGGCGCGTGTACACTGAAGCTTTCTTT

clone_size: NA
d_call: NA
v_call: TRBV30
j_call: TRBJ1-1
cdr3_aa: CAWSEGVGTEAFF
cdr3_nt: TGTGCCTGGAGTGAGGGGGTAGGGACTGAAGCTTTCTTT

clone_size: NA
d_call: TRBD1
v_call: TRBV10-3
j_call: TRBJ1-2
cdr3_aa: CAISESGTGTYGYTF
cdr3_nt: TGTGCCATCAGTGAATCCGGGACAGGGACCTATGGCTACACCTTC

clone_size: NA
d_call: NA
v_call: TRBV5-4
j_call: TRBJ1-4
cdr3_aa: CASSSAAGNEKLFF
cdr3_nt: TGTGCCAGCAGCTCGGCGGCGGGGAATGAAAAACTGTTTTTT

clone_size: NA
d_call: TRBD2
v_call: TRBV10-3
j_call: TRBJ2-5
cdr3_aa: CAIRRGGGETQYF
cdr3_nt: TGTGCCATCAGGCGGGGGGGCGGAGAGACCCAGTACTTC

clone_size: NA
d_call: TRBD2
v_call: TRBV2
j_call: TRBJ2-7
cdr3_aa: CASSDPSGGIYEQYF
cdr3_nt: TGTGCCAGCAGTGACCCTAGCGGGGGGATCTACGAGCAGTACTTC

clone_size: NA
d_call: NA
v_call: TRBV2
j_call: TRBJ1-1
cdr3_aa: CASSERGGTEAFF
cdr3_nt: TGTGCCAGCAGTGAAAGGGGAGGCACTGAAGCTTTCTTT

clone_size: NA
d_call: TRBD1
v_call: TRBV7-3
j_call: TRBJ2-3
cdr3_aa: CASSSGDSKTDTQYF
cdr3_nt: TGTGCCAGCAGCTCCGGGGACAGCAAGACAGATACGCAGTATTTT

clone_size: NA
d_call: TRBD2
v_call: TRBV2
j_call: TRBJ2-1
cdr3_aa: CASSEPLLAAYNEQFF
cdr3_nt: TGTGCCAGCAGTGAACCGTTACTAGCGGCATACAATGAGCAGTTCTTC

clone_size: NA
d_call: NA
v_call: TRBV12-5
j_call: TRBJ2-3
cdr3_aa: CASGGPRGTQYF
cdr3_nt: TGTGCTAGTGGGGGGCCGCGAGGTACGCAGTATTTT

clone_size: NA
d_call: TRBD2
v_call: TRBV18
j_call: TRBJ2-1
cdr3_aa: CASSPGTSGRYNEQFF
cdr3_nt: TGTGCCAGCTCACCAGGGACTAGCGGGAGATACAATGAGCAGTTCTTC

clone_size: NA
d_call: NA
v_call: TRBV5-4
j_call: TRBJ2-5
cdr3_aa: CASRPGLGSTQETQYF
cdr3_nt: TGTGCCAGCAGACCGGGGTTGGGTTCAACGCAAGAGACCCAGTACTTC

clone_size: NA
d_call: TRBD2
v_call: TRBV19
j_call: TRBJ2-7
cdr3_aa: CASSIAASGGAFSYEQYF
cdr3_nt: TGTGCCAGTAGTATAGCGGCTAGCGGGGGGGCCTTCTCCTACGAGCAGTACTTC

clone_size: NA
d_call: TRBD2
v_call: TRBV19
j_call: TRBJ2-4
cdr3_aa: CASRDWGGETKNIQYF
cdr3_nt: TGTGCCAGCAGAGATTGGGGGGGGGAGACCAAAAACATTCAGTACTTC

clone_size: NA
d_call: TRBD2
v_call: TRBV6-1
j_call: TRBJ2-3
cdr3_aa: CASSEVASSGSRNTQYF
cdr3_nt: TGTGCCAGCAGTGAAGTGGCGTCTAGCGGGAGCAGAAATACGCAGTATTTT

clone_size: NA
d_call: NA
v_call: TRBV4-2
j_call: TRBJ2-6
cdr3_aa: CASSQPAGTGANVLTF
cdr3_nt: TGTGCCAGCAGCCAGCCCGCGGGAACTGGGGCCAACGTCCTGACTTTC

clone_size: NA
d_call: NA
v_call: TRBV5-4
j_call: TRBJ2-1
cdr3_aa: CASSFAGGQRQSYNEQFF
cdr3_nt: TGTGCCAGCAGCTTTGCGGGTGGACAGCGACAATCCTACAATGAGCAGTTCTTC

clone_size: few
d_call: TRBD1
v_call: TRBV30
j_call: TRBJ1-2
cdr3_aa: CAWTLHRGYGYTF
cdr3_nt: TGTGCCTGGACATTGCACAGGGGCTATGGCTACACCTTC

clone_size: NA
d_call: TRBD1
v_call: TRBV29-1
j_call: TRBJ1-3
cdr3_aa: CSVEGTGRRDWGNTIYF
cdr3_nt: TGCAGCGTTGAAGGGACAGGGAGGCGGGATTGGGGAAACACCATATATTTT

clone_size: NA
d_call: NA
v_call: TRBV19
j_call: TRBJ1-2
cdr3_aa: CASSEGPTGGYTF
cdr3_nt: TGTGCCAGTTCCGAAGGTCCAACCGGGGGCTACACCTTC

clone_size: NA
d_call: NA
v_call: TRBV18
j_call: TRBJ2-1
cdr3_aa: CASSPVAVSYNEQFF
cdr3_nt: TGTGCCAGCTCACCAGTGGCAGTCTCCTACAATGAGCAGTTCTTC